The next 29 T cell receptor beta chains were all read from a single sample in a study of CD8+ T cells in alopecia areata. Treatment described: oral pan-JAK inhibitor, 5-10 mg twice daily. RNA, once extracted, was reverse transcribed into cDNA for use as the sequencing template. Sequencing used immunoSEQ multiplex PCR; TCRdb keeps in-frame clones, though not all of them. The sample has about 270,000 clones, 60% seen once. The sequenced sample was CD4+ T cells sorted from blood, obtained around week 53, from a patient treated with tofacitinib. The receptors derive from a human donor with alopecia areata.

This clone has only a few counts. The chain employs TRBV6-5 and TRBJ1-3; unclear D gene. Per germline, CDR1 MNHEY and CDR2 SVGAGI. With 6 bases removed from V and 0 bases from J, the gap between germline ends came to 12 bases. This CDR3 region has 15 residues. Written as DNA, the CDR3 is TGTGCCAGCAGCCGCTCAGCGGGCTCTGGAAACACCATATATTTT. It yields the protein CASSRSAGSGNTIYF.

As regards this clone: The junction differs from germline at one of its ends, possibly a read error. The chain couples TRBV7-7 to TRBJ2-1, with D tentatively TRBD2 (5 bases). The CDR3 consists of 14 residues. The germline CDR1 and CDR2 sequences are SSHAT and FNYEAQ (reference sequence). The CDR3 loop is CASSLSGIYNEQFF. The DNA of the CDR3 is TGTGCTAGCAGCTTATCCGGGATTTACAATGAGCAGTTCTTC. Full variable domain (missing parts from reference TRBV7-7 and TRBJ2-1): GAGVSQSPRYKVTKRGQDVTLRCDPISSHATLYWYQQALGQGPEFLTYFNYEAQPDKSGLPSDRFSAERPEGSISTLTIQRTEQRDSAMYRCASSLSGIYNEQFFGPGTRLTVL.

The chain combines TRBV30 with TRBJ1-2; D remains ambiguous. CDR3 length: 13 amino acids. The germline gives CDR1 GTSNPN, CDR2 SVGIG (reference sequence). The V gene lost 2 bases and the J gene lost 7 bases, with 14 bases spanning the gap. Here the CDR3 DNA reads TGTGCCTGGAGTCCCCGAGGTTTTGGTGGCTACACCTTC. It encodes CAWSPRGFGGYTF.

This sequence joins TRBV15 and TRBJ1-2, with D maybe TRBD1 (5 bases). Trimming took 3 bases from V and 4 from J, leaving 15 bases between them. The CDR3 length is 15 residues. The germline CDR1 and CDR2 sequences are LNHNV and YYDKDF (reference sequence). As DNA, the CDR3 is TGTGCCACCAGCAGGGGGGACGTAGGACCCTATGGCTACACCTTC. It codes for CATSRGDVGPYGYTF.

J is TRBJ1-2 and V is TRBV30; tentatively, D is TRBD1 (5 bases). CDR3 length: 12 amino acids. V lost 2 bases and J lost 8, with 12 bases in between. Germline V gene data show CDR1 as GTSNPN and CDR2 as SVGIG (reference sequence). The CDR3 reads CAWSPWGGGYTF. The DNA of the CDR3 is TGTGCCTGGAGTCCTTGGGGCGGGGGCTACACCTTC.

The chain uses TRBV20-1 and TRBJ2-5; D not resolved. Germline CDR1 reads DFQATT; CDR2 reads SNEGSKA (reference sequence). The V and J ends lost 4 bases and 3 bases respectively, with 6 bases between them. The CDR3 consists of 11 residues. CDR3 amino acids: CSANWEETQYF. The CDR3 DNA sequence: TGCAGTGCTAATTGGGAAGAGACCCAGTACTTC.

This clone was detected only a few times. This sequence joins TRBV7-8 and TRBJ1-2; possible D gene TRBD1, 6 bases. V was clipped by 2 bases and J by 0 bases, with 13 bases between them. This CDR3 has 16 amino acids. Looked up from germline, CDR1 is SGHVS and CDR2 is FQNEAQ. In nucleotides, the CDR3 is TGTGCCAGCAGCTTAAGCCCCGGGACAACTAACTATGGCTACACCTTC. Amino acids: CASSLSPGTTNYGYTF.

The chain carries TRBV30 and TRBJ1-6; 7 bases are a match to TRBD1. This CDR3 is 14 amino acids long. V shed 2 bases, J shed 9 bases, and the junction held 7 bases outside the gene matches. Germline values: CDR1 GTSNPN, CDR2 SVGIG (reference sequence). In nucleotides, the CDR3 is TGTGCCTGGAGTCGACAGGGAGTCGGTTCACCCCTCCACTTT. This codes for CAWSRQGVGSPLHF.

This chain joins TRBV30 and TRBJ1-5; 7 positions agree with TRBD1. The CDR3 is 15 amino acids. V lost 2 bases and J lost 3; bases outside the gene matches: 7. CDR1 and CDR2 from the germline V gene are GTSNPN and SVGIG (reference sequence). CDR3 DNA: TGTGCCTGGAGTCCGGGACAGTTACTCAATCAGCCCCAGCATTTT. Residues: CAWSPGQLLNQPQHF.

The V gene is TRBV7-2, the J gene TRBJ1-1; D is undetermined. The CDR3 sequence is 14 residues long. Trimming pared 7 bases from V and 3 bases from J, leaving 15 bases between. The germline gives CDR1 SGHTA, CDR2 FQGNSA. CDR3 DNA sequence: TGTGCCAGCATTCGACAATTAAGGGACACTGAAGCTTTCTTT. It translates to CASIRQLRDTEAFF.

This clone was found a few times. The CDR3 nucleotides read TGTGCCAGCACCCTAAGCGGGGGTTACACAGATACGCAGTATTTT. Translation gives CASTLSGGYTDTQYF. The chain has TRBV7-2 and TRBJ2-3, with 8 nucleotides matching TRBD2. Germline assignment: CDR1 SGHTA and CDR2 FQGNSA. After removal of 7 bases from V and 2 bases from J, the junction contained 8 bases not matched to a gene. The CDR3 is 15 amino acids.

This clone has a handful of counts. The chain recombines TRBV29-1 with TRBJ1-5; 7 bases align to TRBD1. V shed 6 bases, J shed 6 bases, and the junction held 11 bases outside the gene matches. The V gene's germline CDR1 is SQVTM and CDR2 ANQGSEA. The CDR3 consists of 14 residues. CDR3 sequence reads: CSVADRAAGQPQHF. CDR3 nucleotides: TGCAGCGTAGCCGACAGGGCCGCGGGTCAGCCCCAGCATTTT.

A few counts support this clone. The V and J genes are TRBV5-6 and TRBJ1-6; D is unclear. The germline CDR1 and CDR2 sequences are SGHDT and YYEEEE. The CDR3 has 14 amino acids. V lost 0 bases to trimming and J lost 10 bases, with 11 bases between them. The CDR3 loop reads CASSLGGILSPLHF. DNA of the CDR3: TGTGCCAGCAGCTTGGGAGGGATTTTATCACCCCTCCACTTT.

The genes are TRBV9 and TRBJ1-1; D is possibly TRBD1 (5 bases). The germline CDR1 and CDR2 sequences are SGDLS and YYNGEE. Trimming removed 4 bases at V and 4 bases at J, with 17 bases between. This CDR3 region has 15 residues. In DNA form, the CDR3 reads TGTGCCAGCAGCCCTACCGCGACAGCAGGCACTGAAGCTTTCTTT. Amino acids: CASSPTATAGTEAFF.

The chain combines TRBV7-9 with TRBJ2-5; possibly TRBD2 for D (6 bases). The CDR3 has 15 amino acids. Trimming pared 5 bases from V and 1 base from J, leaving 14 bases between. Germline values: CDR1 SEHNR, CDR2 FQNEAQ (reference sequence). The CDR3 region is CASSTSQGLQETQYF. CDR3 coding DNA: TGTGCCAGCAGCACTAGCCAGGGACTCCAAGAGACCCAGTACTTC.

The chain links TRBV7-2 to TRBJ2-2; the D is unclear. The V gene lost 0 bases and the J gene lost 1 base, with 9 bases spanning the gap. The germline CDR1 and CDR2 sequences are SGHTA and FQGNSA. CDR3 length equals 16 residues. The CDR3 coding sequence is TGTGCCAGCAGCTTAGCGGAGATATTGAACACCGGGGAGCTGTTTTTT. This gives the protein CASSLAEILNTGELFF.

V gene TRBV29-1 combines with J gene TRBJ2-5; 8 bases are a match to TRBD2. The CDR3 extends over 12 amino acids. V lost 4 bases and J lost 7; bases outside the gene matches: 5. Germline values: CDR1 SQVTM, CDR2 ANQGSEA. The CDR3 DNA reads TGCAGCGTTGGAGCGCTAGCGGGGACCCAGTACTTC. It yields the protein CSVGALAGTQYF.

This clone was counted only a few times. The J gene is TRBJ2-7, the V gene TRBV7-3; possibly TRBD1 for D (6 bases). V lost 5 bases and J lost 5, with 13 bases in between. CDR3 length equals 13 residues. Germline lookup yields CDR1 SGHTA and CDR2 FQGTGA. CDR3 DNA sequence: TGTGCCAGCAGCCAGCAACAGGGTAACGAGCAGTACTTC. Its translation: CASSQQQGNEQYF. Supplemented by reference TRBV7-3 and TRBJ2-7, the full variable domain reads GAGVSQTPSNKVTEKGKYVELRCDPISGHTALYWYRQSLGQGPEFLIYFQGTGAADDSGLPNDRFFAVRPEGSVSTLKIQRTERGDSAVYLCASSQQQGNEQYFGPGTRLTVT.

The chain is built from TRBV6-6 and TRBJ1-2; 12 bases map to TRBD1. The V and J ends lost 6 bases and 6 bases, in that order; junction bases with no gene match: 8. This CDR3 is built from 15 residues. CDR1 is MNHNY and CDR2 is SVGAGI in the germline V gene (reference sequence). The CDR3 DNA sequence: TGTGCCAGCAGAGGGACAGGGGGCCCGTCGGATGGCTACACCTTC. Translation gives CASRGTGGPSDGYTF.

Only a few counts were recorded for this clone. The rearrangement uses TRBV9 and TRBJ1-6; D is undetermined. V was cut by 1 base and J by 6 bases, with 8 bases left in between. CDR1 and CDR2 from the germline V gene are SGDLS and YYNGEE. The CDR3 runs to 14 residues. The CDR3: CASSVQDGNSPLHF. CDR3 DNA sequence: TGTGCCAGCAGCGTACAGGACGGTAATTCACCCCTCCACTTT.

Turning to this clone: Sequence at one end of the junction differs from germline and may be a read error. This sequence joins TRBV7-8 and TRBJ2-1, with TRBD2 as a possible D gene (6 bases). CDR1 and CDR2 from the germline V gene are SGHVS and FQNEAQ. The CDR3 has 15 residues. The CDR3 nucleotides read TGTGCCAGCAGCTACTGGGCGGGGTCCTTCAATGAGCAGTTCTTC. This gives the protein CASSYWAGSFNEQFF.

In its sample, this clone was seen a few times. Other DNA sequences in the same sample also yield this CDR3. This chain links TRBV6-1 with TRBJ1-1; D call uncertain. V lost 4 bases to trimming and J lost 2 bases, with 8 bases between them. Germline CDR1 is MNHNS and CDR2 is SASEGT. This CDR3 is 13 amino acids long. The CDR3 reads CASSAQSNTEAFF. For the CDR3, the DNA is TGTGCCAGCAGTGCTCAGTCTAACACTGAAGCTTTCTTT.

The rearrangement links TRBV25-1 to TRBJ2-5; D uncertain. This CDR3 comprises 13 residues. The ends were cut back, 0 bases at V and 4 bases at J, with 6 bases in the middle. CDR1 is MGHDK and CDR2 is SYGVNS in the germline V gene. CDR3 residues: CASSEYLGETQYF. In DNA, the CDR3 is TGTGCCAGCAGTGAATACCTCGGAGAGACCCAGTACTTC.

The chain combines TRBV7-9 with TRBJ2-1; 7 nucleotides agree with TRBD2. Germline V gene data show CDR1 as SEHNR and CDR2 as FQNEAQ (reference sequence). The V gene end was trimmed by 4 bases and the J gene end by 0 bases; junction bases not matched to a gene: 6. The CDR3 loop spans 16 amino acids. CDR3 DNA sequence: TGTGCCAGCAGCTCGCGGCGGACTAGCTCCTACAATGAGCAGTTCTTC. Amino acids: CASSSRRTSSYNEQFF.

There are a few counts of this clone. The chain links TRBV9 to TRBJ2-5; no clear D gene. The V end lost 4 bases, the J end lost 5 bases, and 12 bases lay between the germline ends. This CDR3 comprises 13 residues. CDR1 is SGDLS, CDR2 YYNGEE, per germline. This chain's CDR3 is CASSPTQSETQYF. The CDR3 DNA sequence: TGTGCCAGCAGCCCGACCCAGAGTGAGACCCAGTACTTC.

This clone came up a few times. The chain recombines TRBV11-2 with TRBJ2-3, with 12 positions matching TRBD2. Trimming cost V 1 base and J 4 bases; bases outside gene matches: 3. Germline V gene lookup returns CDR1 SGHAT and CDR2 FQNNGV. This CDR3 is 16 amino acids long. The CDR3: CASSLVLAGGPDTQYF. The CDR3 nucleotides are TGTGCCAGCAGCTTAGTACTAGCGGGGGGCCCAGATACGCAGTATTTT.

This clone has only one observation. The chain couples TRBV5-6 to TRBJ1-6; D is unresolved. Trimming stripped 5 bases from V and 11 bases from J, with 14 bases between. The CDR3 sequence is 13 residues long. The V gene's germline CDR1 is SGHDT and CDR2 YYEEEE. The CDR3 DNA reads TGTGCCAGCAGTTCGTACAGCGTACCACCCCTCCACTTT. Its protein is CASSSYSVPPLHF.

This clone was detected only a few times. V gene TRBV10-3 combines with J gene TRBJ1-2; D is undetermined. Germline CDR1 reads ENHRY; CDR2 reads SYGVKD. V dropped 2 bases and J dropped 7 bases, with 8 bases sitting between them. This CDR3 spans 12 amino acids. CDR3 nucleotide sequence: TGTGCCATCAGTGAGATCGATATTGGCTACACCTTC. Translation gives CAISEIDIGYTF.

The J gene is TRBJ2-7, the V gene TRBV30; D may be TRBD1 or TRBD2 (6 bases each). From germline, CDR1 is GTSNPN and CDR2 SVGIG (reference sequence). The CDR3 has 14 residues. The ends were cut back, 3 bases at V and 6 bases at J, with 18 bases in the middle. CDR3: CAWRLFGGPAEQYF. The CDR3 DNA follows: TGTGCCTGGAGACTCTTTGGGGGGCCTGCCGAGCAGTACTTC.